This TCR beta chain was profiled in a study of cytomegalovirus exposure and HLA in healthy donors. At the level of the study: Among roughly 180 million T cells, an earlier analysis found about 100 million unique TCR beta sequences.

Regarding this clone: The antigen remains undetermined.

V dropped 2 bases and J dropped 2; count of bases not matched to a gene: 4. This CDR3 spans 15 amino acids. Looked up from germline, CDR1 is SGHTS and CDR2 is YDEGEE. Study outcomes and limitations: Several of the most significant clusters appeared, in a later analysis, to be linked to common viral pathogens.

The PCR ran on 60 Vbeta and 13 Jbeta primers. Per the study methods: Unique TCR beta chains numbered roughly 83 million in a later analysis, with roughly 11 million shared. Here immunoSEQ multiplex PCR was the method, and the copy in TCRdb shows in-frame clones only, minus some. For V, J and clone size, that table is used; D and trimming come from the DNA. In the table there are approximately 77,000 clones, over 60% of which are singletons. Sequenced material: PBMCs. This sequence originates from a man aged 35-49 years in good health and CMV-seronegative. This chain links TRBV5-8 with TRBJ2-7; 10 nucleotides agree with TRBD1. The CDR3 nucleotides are TGTGCCAGCAGCTTTGGGACAGGGGTAACCTACGAGCAGTACTTC. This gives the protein CASSFGTGVTYEQYF. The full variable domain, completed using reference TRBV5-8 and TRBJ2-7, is EAGVTQSPTHLIKTRGQQATLRCSPISGHTSVYWYQQALGLGLQFLLWYDEGEERNRGNFPPRFSGRQFPNYSSELNVNALELEDSALYLCASSFGTGVTYEQYFGPGTRLTVT.